This T cell receptor beta chain was sequenced during a study of cytomegalovirus exposure and HLA in healthy donors. Regarding the study as a whole: A later analysis found common viral pathogens apparently linked to several of the most significant clusters.

This clone was recorded once. Its target is unknown. The PCR was carried out with 60 Vbeta primers and 13 Jbeta primers. Produced via immunoSEQ multiplex PCR; TCRdb's table is partial and in-frame only. Among about 100,000 clones, around 76% were seen once, and the ten largest hold roughly 6.9%. The receptor comes from a man aged 40-55 years in good health and CMV-seropositive. Sequenced sample: PBMCs.

CDR3 sequence: CSVEDRGGYTF. The CDR3 DNA is TGCAGCGTTGAGGACAGGGGGGGCTACACCTTC. The chain has TRBV29-1 and TRBJ1-2; 10 nucleotides line up with TRBD1. J lost 8 bases, V lost 3 bases, and 0 bases had no gene match. The CDR3 consists of 11 residues. Germline CDR1 SQVTM, CDR2 ANQGSEA.